The 9 T cell receptor beta chains presented below share a single source sample, sequenced in a study of glioma-infiltrating T cells. Using RNA template, CDR3s of TCR alpha and beta were amplified with iRepertoire arm-PCR. MiXCR was run by TCRdb on the multiplex PCR reads, yielding one entry per CDR3 protein. The data show fewer than 500,000 distinct CDR3 sequences, with around 38% seen just once and around 13% held by the top ten. The sequenced material came from glioma tissue, nonneoplastic brain tissue, or PBMCs (not recorded which). The receptors shown here come from a human donor with low-grade glioma or glioblastoma, undergoing nonglioma brain surgery, or in good health (not recorded which).

The CDR3 is CASAEGFRRDGYTF. The CDR3 nucleotides are TGCGCCAGCGCCGAGGGGTTTAGACGCGATGGCTACACCTTC. The chain couples TRBV4-3 to TRBJ1-2, with D possibly matching TRBD1 (5 bases). The CDR3 has 14 amino acids. Germline V gene sequence: CDR1 LGHNA, CDR2 YSLEER. The V and J ends lost 8 bases and 6 bases respectively, with 19 bases between them.

This chain links TRBV20-1 with TRBJ1-1, with 7 bases identical to TRBD1. V was clipped by 5 bases and J by 2 bases; unmatched bases: 5. This CDR3 is 13 amino acids long. Per the germline V gene, CDR1 is DFQATT and CDR2 is SNEGSKA (reference sequence). CDR3 region: CSAVRDRNTEAFF. The DNA of the CDR3 is TGCAGTGCTGTCCGGGACAGAAACACTGAAGCTTTCTTT.

This clonotype showed up many times. The chain links TRBV6-5 to TRBJ2-1, with a possible D match to TRBD1 (5 bases). Germline CDR1 and CDR2: MNHEY and SVGAGI. The germline V and J ends were trimmed by 0 bases and 10 bases, with 16 bases remaining between them. There are 15 residues in the CDR3. CDR3 sequence reads: CASSYSTGLTEEQFF. Written as DNA, the CDR3 is TGTGCCAGCAGTTACTCCACAGGCCTGACAGAGGAGCAGTTCTTC.

This clonotype appeared a few times. This rearrangement joins TRBV20-1 to TRBJ2-7, with a weak D call TRBD1 (7 bases). This CDR3 comprises 14 residues. Trimming removed 3 bases at V and 3 bases at J, with 15 bases between. Germline CDR1 is DFQATT and CDR2 is SNEGSKA (reference sequence). CDR3 protein: CSARDYRGHYEQYF. The CDR3 coding sequence is TGCAGTGCTAGGGACTACAGGGGACACTACGAGCAGTACTTC.

This chain connects TRBV27 to TRBJ1-6; D ambiguous. Trimming removed 6 bases at V and 0 bases at J, with 12 bases between. Looked up from germline, CDR1 is MNHEY and CDR2 is SMNVEV (reference sequence). This CDR3 is built from 16 residues. The CDR3, as DNA: TGTGCCAGCAGCCCCCCCATGGGCTCCTATAATTCACCCCTCCACTTT. This sequence encodes CASSPPMGSYNSPLHF.

Comment on this clonotype: Relative to the germline gene, one junction end is altered; a read error may explain this. The rearrangement uses TRBV28 and TRBJ1-1; the D is unclear. The CDR3 consists of 14 residues. CDR1 and CDR2 from the germline V gene are MDHEN and SYDVKM. The chain's CDR3 is CASGPSGMNTEAFF. DNA of the CDR3: TGTGCCAGCGGTCCCTCGGGCATGAACACCGAAGCTTTCTTT.

In its sample, this clonotype was seen many times. CDR3 sequence: CSARDQDYNEQFF. CDR3 DNA: TGCAGTGCTAGAGATCAGGACTACAATGAGCAGTTCTTC. V and J are TRBV20-1 and TRBJ2-1; D is uncertain. V was trimmed by 0 bases and J by 3 bases, leaving 6 bases between them. The germline V gene has CDR1 DFQATT and CDR2 SNEGSKA (reference sequence). This CDR3 is built from 13 residues.

This clonotype was counted between two and nine times. The rearrangement joins TRBV7-9 to TRBJ1-2; D is perhaps TRBD1 (5 bases). Between the trimmed V and J ends, which lost 0 bases and 7 bases, there was a span of 9 bases. Germline values: CDR1 SEHNR, CDR2 FQNEAQ (reference sequence). CDR3 length: 13 residues. CDR3 nucleotide sequence: TGTGCCAGCAGCTTAGCCGGGGGAGGTGGCTACACCTTC. It translates to CASSLAGGGGYTF.

The chain couples TRBV28 to TRBJ2-1; D is uncertain. Germline V CDR1 and CDR2: MDHEN, SYDVKM. The ends were cut back, 5 bases at V and 9 bases at J, with 8 bases in the middle. The CDR3 is made up of 11 amino acids. The CDR3 DNA reads as TGTGCCAGCAGTAAAGTCGGTGAGCAGTTCTTC. Protein product: CASSKVGEQFF.